These T cell receptor beta chains were read from a single sample in a study of blood T cell repertoires in COVID-19. The data were produced by immunoSEQ multiplex PCR, yet TCRdb's version contains in-frame clones alone and is incomplete. This sample has approximately 240,000 clones, with more than 80% found just once. Sequencing was carried out using peripheral blood. The receptor source for this set is a human donor in a cohort sampled during active COVID-19. The CDR3 runs from the conserved cysteine through the conserved F or W. The order of the fields is J gene, clone size, V gene, D gene, CDR3 DNA, CDR3 protein. A D gene is named only where the DNA matches it firmly. The size of a clone is reported for some rows only, either as once, few or many, or as a class for expanded clones.

TRBJ2-5	-	TRBV5-5	-	TGTGCCAGCAGCTTGGCCCCGACACAAGAGACCCAGTACTTC	CASSLAPTQETQYF
TRBJ2-7	-	TRBV4-1	-	TGCGCCAGCAGCCAGACGACGGGGAGCTCCTACGAGCAGTACTTC	CASSQTTGSSYEQYF
TRBJ2-3	-	TRBV24-1	-	TGTGCCACCGGACAGGGAGGGGAGGATACGCAGTATTTT	CATGQGGEDTQYF
TRBJ1-4	-	TRBV19	TRBD1	TGTGCCAGTAGTACCGGGACAGGAGACGGGGCTAATGAAAAACTGTTTTTT	CASSTGTGDGANEKLFF
TRBJ2-3	-	TRBV5-1	TRBD2	TGCGCCAGCAGCTGGGGGACTAGCGGGAGAGGCACAGATACGCAGTATTTT	CASSWGTSGRGTDTQYF
TRBJ1-5	-	TRBV27	TRBD1	TGTGCCAGCGGAATGGGACAGAACCTCAATCAGCCCCAGCATTTT	CASGMGQNLNQPQHF
TRBJ1-1	once	TRBV7-9	-	TGTGCCAGCAGTCTCGGGAGGAGCGCCTTATTGAACACTGAAGCTTTCTTT	CASSLGRSALLNTEAFF
TRBJ2-7	-	TRBV6-6	TRBD1	TGTGCCAGCAGCCCGGGACAGGGGAGGCGGGAGCAGTACTTC	CASSPGQGRREQYF
TRBJ2-7	many	TRBV5-1	TRBD1	TGCGCCAGCTCTCCCCTCCGGGACAGGGTCGGCGAGCAGTACTTC	CASSPLRDRVGEQYF
TRBJ2-7	-	TRBV6-5	TRBD1	TGTGCCAGCAGCGCCCCCGCCGGGACAGGGACCGAGCAGTACTTC	CASSAPAGTGTEQYF
TRBJ1-2	-	TRBV7-9	TRBD1	TGTGCCAGCAGCCCAGGGACAGGGGTCCTGTACTATGGCTACACCTTC	CASSPGTGVLYYGYTF
TRBJ1-5	-	TRBV28	-	TGTGCCAGCAGTTGGGGGGTAGATCAGCCCCAGCATTTT	CASSWGVDQPQHF
TRBJ2-2	once	TRBV6-5	TRBD2	TGTGCCAGCAGCTGGGGCGGGAGAGACACCGGGGAGCTGTTTTTT	CASSWGGRDTGELFF
TRBJ1-2	-	TRBV3-1/TRBV3-2	-	TGTGCCAGCAGCGAACTCGACAGCCGCTATGGCTACACCTTC	CASSELDSRYGYTF
TRBJ2-1	-	TRBV11-2	-	TGTGCCAGCAGCTCCCCCCCCGGCAATGAGCAGTTCTTC	CASSSPPGNEQFF
TRBJ2-5	-	TRBV7-3	TRBD2	TGTGCCAGCAGCTTGACTAGCGGGGGCCAAGAGACCCAGTACTTC	CASSLTSGGQETQYF
TRBJ1-2	-	TRBV6-5	TRBD1	TGTGCCAGCAGTCTAGGGGGCTTGAATGGCTACACCTTC	CASSLGGLNGYTF
TRBJ1-6	-	TRBV6-4	-	TGTGCCAGCAGTGCGCGCCCCGGGGATTCACCCCTCCACTTT	CASSARPGDSPLHF
TRBJ2-6	once	TRBV6-4	-	TGTGCCAGCAGTCTCGGGAGCTCTGGGGCCAACGTCCTGACTTTC	CASSLGSSGANVLTF
TRBJ2-3	-	TRBV28	-	TGTGCCAGCAGCACCCAAAGAGGACTCACAGATACGCAGTATTTT	CASSTQRGLTDTQYF
TRBJ2-1	once	TRBV7-2	TRBD1	TGTGCCAGCAGCTTTAATTACCAAGGGACAGTCCGAATTTACAATGAGCAGTTCTTC	CASSFNYQGTVRIYNEQFF
TRBJ2-3	-	TRBV7-9	TRBD1	TGTGCCTCAAAGAGGGGACAGAGCACAGATACGCAGTATTTT	CASKRGQSTDTQYF
TRBJ2-3	-	TRBV6-5	TRBD1	TGTGCCAGCAGTTCACAGGGGGCAGGGGGAACGCAGTATTTT	CASSSQGAGGTQYF
TRBJ1-2	many	TRBV7-9	-	TGTGCCAGCAGCCAGGGTGTAACGAACTATGGCTACACCTTC	CASSQGVTNYGYTF
TRBJ2-1	once	TRBV28	TRBD2	TGTGCCAGCAGACTAGTTAGTTCTAGCGGGAGTCGCAATGAGCAGTTCTTC	CASRLVSSSGSRNEQFF
TRBJ2-5	-	TRBV3-1/TRBV3-2	TRBD1	TGTGCCAGCAGCCCGCCGTGGGGACAGAAGTACCAAGAGACCCAGTACTTC	CASSPPWGQKYQETQYF
TRBJ2-5	-	TRBV5-1	-	TGCGCCAGCAGCTTGGCTGGGACAAATACCTGGGAGACCCAGTACTTC	CASSLAGTNTWETQYF
TRBJ1-5	-	TRBV4-1	TRBD1	TGCGCCAGCAGCCCTACCGGGACAGGGTTTGATCAGCCCCAGCATTTT	CASSPTGTGFDQPQHF
TRBJ2-1	-	TRBV28	TRBD1	TGTGCCAGCAGTTCTGGGCACAGGGGTGTATCCTACAATGAGCAGTTCTTC	CASSSGHRGVSYNEQFF
TRBJ2-7	-	TRBV7-9	-	TGTGCCAGCAGCCCCGGGACTTCCAGGAACGAGCAGTACTTC	CASSPGTSRNEQYF
TRBJ2-1	-	TRBV12-1	-	TGTGCCAGCAGCTTAAGCGGGAGGGCCACCTACAATGAGCAGTTCTTC	CASSLSGRATYNEQFF
TRBJ2-3	-	TRBV9	TRBD2	TGTGCCAGCAGCCCTTACGGGGGGGCGGAAGATACGCAGTATTTT	CASSPYGGAEDTQYF
TRBJ1-1	once	TRBV6-4	-	TGTGCCAGCAGTGACACCAGACAGTCCACTGAAGCTTTCTTT	CASSDTRQSTEAFF
TRBJ2-3	-	TRBV5-4	-	TGTGCCAGCAGCCTTCCCGGACTACGCACAGATACGCAGTATTTT	CASSLPGLRTDTQYF
TRBJ2-3	-	TRBV5-1	-	TGCGCCAGCAGTGGGAGCGGCACAGATACGCAGTATTTT	CASSGSGTDTQYF
TRBJ2-1	-	TRBV11-3	-	TGTGCCAGCAGCTCCTCACGCAGTAAGCGGGCGGACTACAATGAGCAGTTCTTC	CASSSSRSKRADYNEQFF
TRBJ1-5	-	TRBV7-2	TRBD1	TGTGCCAGCAGCTTGACCCTACAAGGGGGCGGCAATCAGCCCCAGCATTTT	CASSLTLQGGGNQPQHF
TRBJ1-2	-	TRBV10-3	TRBD1	TGTGCCATCAGTGGAGGGACAGGGCTTGGCTACACCTTC	CAISGGTGLGYTF
TRBJ1-6	-	TRBV6-1	-	TGTGCCAGCAGTGAATGGGCAGTCTCGTCACCCCTCCACTTT	CASSEWAVSSPLHF
TRBJ1-1	many	TRBV29-1	-	TGCAGCGTTGAAGAATCAGGGTACACTGAAGCTTTCTTT	CSVEESGYTEAFF
TRBJ2-3	-	TRBV9	TRBD1	TGTGCCAGCAGCGATACAGGGGGCCCCACAGATACGCAGTATTTT	CASSDTGGPTDTQYF
TRBJ1-1	-	TRBV19	TRBD1	TGTGCCTCGGGACAGGGAACGGGGACTGAAGCTTTCTTT	CASGQGTGTEAFF
TRBJ2-7	-	TRBV10-2	TRBD1	TGCGCGGTGGGGGACAGTCTATCCTACGAGCAGTACTTC	CAVGDSLSYEQYF
TRBJ2-3	-	TRBV11-2	-	TGTGCCAGCAGCCCAATGGACAGCCAGGGAGTTGATACGCAGTATTTT	CASSPMDSQGVDTQYF
TRBJ2-1	-	TRBV4-2	TRBD2	TGTGCCAGCAGCCAAGTACTAGCGGGAGACAATGAGCAGTTCTTC	CASSQVLAGDNEQFF
TRBJ1-2	-	TRBV27	-	TGTGCCAGCAGTTTGAGGGCCAACTATGGCTACACCTTC	CASSLRANYGYTF
TRBJ2-2	once	TRBV7-8	TRBD2	TGTGCCAGCAGCCCTGGGGGACTAGCGGGGGGTCAGAACACCGGGGAGCTGTTTTTT	CASSPGGLAGGQNTGELFF
TRBJ2-2	once	TRBV28	TRBD2	TGTGCCAGCAGTCAACTAGCGGGAGGGAACACCGGGGAGCTGTTTTTT	CASSQLAGGNTGELFF
TRBJ2-1	-	TRBV19	-	TGTGCCAGTAGTATACAAGCGGGCAATGAGCAGTTCTTC	CASSIQAGNEQFF
TRBJ2-7	-	TRBV7-2	-	TGTGCCAGCAGCTACGACAGGCCCTACGAGCAGTACTTC	CASSYDRPYEQYF
TRBJ2-2	-	TRBV3-1/TRBV3-2	TRBD1	TGTGCCAGCAGCCAAGGACAGGGCATCACCGGGGAGCTGTTTTTT	CASSQGQGITGELFF
TRBJ1-2	-	TRBV5-1	TRBD1	TGCGCCAGCAGCTTGGGATGGACAGGGGGCTTGAGCTATGGCTACACCTTC	CASSLGWTGGLSYGYTF
TRBJ2-5	-	TRBV7-9	-	TGTGCCAGCAGCCGCGACCTGACAGGGGAGGGGCAAGAGACCCAGTACTTC	CASSRDLTGEGQETQYF
TRBJ1-1	few	TRBV7-3	-	TGTGCCAGCAGCTCCCACCCACTCACTGAAGCTTTCTTT	CASSSHPLTEAFF
TRBJ2-3	-	TRBV5-1	TRBD2	TGCGCCAGCAGAGCGTTAGGGGCGGGAGGAACAGATACGCAGTATTTT	CASRALGAGGTDTQYF
TRBJ1-2	-	TRBV9	-	TGTGCCAGCAGCGGTACAGGTAATAACTATGGCTACACCTTC	CASSGTGNNYGYTF
TRBJ2-1	-	TRBV3-1/TRBV3-2	-	TGTGCCAGCAGCCTGAGGAGCTCCTACAATGAGCAGTTCTTC	CASSLRSSYNEQFF
TRBJ2-7	-	TRBV6-2/TRBV6-3	-	TGTACCAGCAGTTACCGGGCGGGATCGTGGGACGAGCAGTACTTC	CTSSYRAGSWDEQYF
TRBJ1-2	once	TRBV15	-	TGTGCCACCAGCAGAGGTGTCTCTAACTATGGCTACACCTTC	CATSRGVSNYGYTF
TRBJ2-6	-	TRBV19	TRBD1	TGTGCCAGTAGTACGTTAACAGGGGTCCCCCCTGGGGCCAACGTCCTGACTTTC	CASSTLTGVPPGANVLTF